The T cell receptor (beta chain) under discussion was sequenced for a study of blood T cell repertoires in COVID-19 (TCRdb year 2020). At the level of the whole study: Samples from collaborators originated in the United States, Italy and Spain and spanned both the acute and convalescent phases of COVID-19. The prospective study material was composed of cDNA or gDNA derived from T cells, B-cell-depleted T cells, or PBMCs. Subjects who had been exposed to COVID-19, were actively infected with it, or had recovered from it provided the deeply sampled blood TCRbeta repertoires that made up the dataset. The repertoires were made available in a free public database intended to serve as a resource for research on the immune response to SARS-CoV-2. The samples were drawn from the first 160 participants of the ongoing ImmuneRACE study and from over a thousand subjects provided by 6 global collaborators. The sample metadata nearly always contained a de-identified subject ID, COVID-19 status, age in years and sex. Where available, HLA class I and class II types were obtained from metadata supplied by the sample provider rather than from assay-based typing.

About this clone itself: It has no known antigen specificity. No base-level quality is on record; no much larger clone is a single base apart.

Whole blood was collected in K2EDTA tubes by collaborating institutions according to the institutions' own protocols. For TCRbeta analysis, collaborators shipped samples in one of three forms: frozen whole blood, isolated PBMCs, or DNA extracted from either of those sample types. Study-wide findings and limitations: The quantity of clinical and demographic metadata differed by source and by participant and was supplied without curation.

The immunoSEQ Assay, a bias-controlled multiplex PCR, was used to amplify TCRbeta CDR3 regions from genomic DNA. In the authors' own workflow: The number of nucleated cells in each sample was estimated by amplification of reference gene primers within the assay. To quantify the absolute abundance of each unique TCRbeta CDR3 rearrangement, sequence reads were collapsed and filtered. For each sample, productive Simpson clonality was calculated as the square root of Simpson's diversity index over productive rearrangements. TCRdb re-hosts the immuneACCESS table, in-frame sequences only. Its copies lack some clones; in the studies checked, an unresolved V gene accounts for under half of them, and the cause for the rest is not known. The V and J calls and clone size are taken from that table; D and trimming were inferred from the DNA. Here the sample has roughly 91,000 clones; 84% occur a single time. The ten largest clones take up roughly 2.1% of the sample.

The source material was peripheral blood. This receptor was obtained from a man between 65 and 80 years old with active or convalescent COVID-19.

Here the CDR3 is given as CASSLVDRSYEQYF. In nucleotides, the sequence is TGTGCCAGCAGCTTAGTGGACAGGTCGTACGAGCAGTACTTC. The rearrangement combines TRBV7-8 with TRBJ2-7, with 7 bases aligning to TRBD1. The germline V gene provides CDR1 SGHVS and CDR2 FQNEAQ. From V the trimming removes 1 base and from J it removes 4 bases, while the gene matches leave 4 bases of the junction unaccounted for. The cysteine opens and the phenylalanine closes a CDR3 of 14 amino acids. Kept here is only the CDR3 DNA, which spans 42 bases and is read in frame from base 1.